This TCR beta chain derives from a study of blood T cell repertoires in COVID-19. Study-level information: In each case, the material was cDNA or gDNA derived from T cells, B-cell-depleted T cells, or PBMCs.

Those enrolled in Seattle joined during active infection and were followed longitudinally afterward. The CDR3 runs to 17 residues. The trim removed 5 bases at V and 3 bases at J, leaving 11 bases unmatched. From germline, CDR1 is SGHTA and CDR2 FQGNSA. Original handling: Estimation of nucleated cell counts was performed using reference gene primer amplification. Assay used: immunoSEQ multiplex PCR; TCRdb lists only in-frame clones, some missing. V and J calls and clone size are copied from that table; D and trimming were computed from the DNA. The sample has approximately 56,000 clones, around 81% seen once. This clone was seen a single time.

The specimen was peripheral blood. This TCR came from a woman over 75 with COVID-19, enrolled during active disease. The V and J genes are TRBV7-2 and TRBJ1-3, with 9 positions matching TRBD1. The CDR3 is CASSTRTGGAGGNTIYF. CDR3 DNA sequence: TGTGCCAGCAGCACTCGAACAGGGGGCGCGGGTGGAAACACCATATATTTT.